Sequencing of this T cell receptor beta chain was carried out in a study of type 1 regulatory T cells. For the study at large: T-allo10 is an in vitro-generated, Tr1-enriched CD4 T cell product specific for alloantigen.

This CDR3 spans 14 amino acids. With 5 bases removed from V and 9 bases from J, the gap between germline ends came to 17 bases. Germline V CDR1 and CDR2: MDHEN, SYDVKM. MiXCR was run by TCRdb on the reads, yielding one entry per CDR3 protein. The repertoire holds some 15,000 distinct CDR3 sequences, with roughly an eighth as singletons. This clonotype was recorded a few times. Its antigen is as yet unknown. This sequence originates from a human donor in good health. The J gene is TRBJ2-4, the V gene TRBV28; D is ambiguous. The material sequenced was cultured T cells, either the whole culture or a sorted T cell fraction (not recorded which). CDR3 protein: CASSVSRSESIQYF. CDR3 nucleotide sequence: TGTGCCAGCAGTGTATCCCGTTCGGAAAGCATTCAGTACTTC.